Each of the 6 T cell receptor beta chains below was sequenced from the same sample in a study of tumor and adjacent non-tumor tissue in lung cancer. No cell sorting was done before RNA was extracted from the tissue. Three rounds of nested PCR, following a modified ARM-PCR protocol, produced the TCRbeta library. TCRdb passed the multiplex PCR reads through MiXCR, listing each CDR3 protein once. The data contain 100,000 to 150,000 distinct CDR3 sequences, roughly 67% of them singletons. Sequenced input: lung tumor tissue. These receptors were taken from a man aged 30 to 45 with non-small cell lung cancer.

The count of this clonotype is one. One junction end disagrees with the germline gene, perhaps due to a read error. The CDR3 reads CASSPRAGTVGGEMFF. CDR3 in DNA: TGCGCCAGCAGCCCTAGAGCGGGGACAGTCGGCGGGGAGATGTTTTTT. This chain uses TRBV4-3 with TRBJ2-2, with D perhaps given as TRBD1 or TRBD2 (7 bases each). This CDR3 region has 16 residues. Germline V CDR1 and CDR2: LGHNA, YSLEER.

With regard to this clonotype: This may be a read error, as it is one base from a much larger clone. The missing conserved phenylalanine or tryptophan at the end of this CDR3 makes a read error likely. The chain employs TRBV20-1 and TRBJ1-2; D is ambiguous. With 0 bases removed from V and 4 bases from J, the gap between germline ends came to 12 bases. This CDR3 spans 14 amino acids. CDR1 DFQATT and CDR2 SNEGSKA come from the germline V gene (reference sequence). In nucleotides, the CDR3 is TGCAGTGCTAGAGATGGTAGGCCACTCTATGGCTACACCTCC. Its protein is CSARDGRPLYGYTS.

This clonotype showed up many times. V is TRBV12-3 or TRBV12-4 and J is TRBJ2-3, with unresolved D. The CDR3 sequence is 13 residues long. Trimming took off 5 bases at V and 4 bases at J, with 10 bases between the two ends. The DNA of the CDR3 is TGTGCCAGCAGTATGGTTTGGGCAGATACGCAGTATTTT. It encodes CASSMVWADTQYF.

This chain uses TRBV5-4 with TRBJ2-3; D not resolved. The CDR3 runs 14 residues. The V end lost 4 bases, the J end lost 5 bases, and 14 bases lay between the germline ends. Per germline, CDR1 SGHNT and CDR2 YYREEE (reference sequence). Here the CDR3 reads CASSLAIPGDTQYF. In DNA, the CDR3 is TGTGCCAGCAGCCTCGCTATACCGGGAGATACGCAGTATTTT.

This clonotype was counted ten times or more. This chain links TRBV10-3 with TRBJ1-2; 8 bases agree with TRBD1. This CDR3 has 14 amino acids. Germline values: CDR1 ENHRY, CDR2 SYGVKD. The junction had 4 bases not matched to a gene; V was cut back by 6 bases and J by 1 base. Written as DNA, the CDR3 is TGTGCCATCAGCCGGGACAGGAATAACTATGGCTACACCTTC. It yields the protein CAISRDRNNYGYTF.

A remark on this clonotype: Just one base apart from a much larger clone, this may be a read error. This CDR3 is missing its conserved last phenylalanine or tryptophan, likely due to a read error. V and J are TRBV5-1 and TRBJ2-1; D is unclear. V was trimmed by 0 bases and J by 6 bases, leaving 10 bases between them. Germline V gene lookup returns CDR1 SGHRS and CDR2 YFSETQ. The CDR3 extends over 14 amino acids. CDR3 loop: CASSLDPIGNEQFL. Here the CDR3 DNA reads TGCGCCAGCAGCTTGGACCCCATAGGCAATGAGCAGTTCCTC.